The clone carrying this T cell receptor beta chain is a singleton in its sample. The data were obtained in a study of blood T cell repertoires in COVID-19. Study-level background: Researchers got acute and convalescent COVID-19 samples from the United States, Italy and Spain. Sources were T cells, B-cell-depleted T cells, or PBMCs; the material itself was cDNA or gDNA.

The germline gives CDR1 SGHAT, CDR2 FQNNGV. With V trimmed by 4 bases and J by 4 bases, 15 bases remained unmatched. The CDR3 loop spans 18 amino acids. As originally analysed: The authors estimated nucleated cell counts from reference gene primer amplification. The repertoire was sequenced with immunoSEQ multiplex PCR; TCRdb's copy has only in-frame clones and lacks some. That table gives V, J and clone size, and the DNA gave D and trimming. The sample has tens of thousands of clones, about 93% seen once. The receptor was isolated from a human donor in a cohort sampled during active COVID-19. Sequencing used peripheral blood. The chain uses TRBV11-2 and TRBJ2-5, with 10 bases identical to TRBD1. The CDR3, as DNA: TGTGCCAGCAGCTCAATCCGCCGGGACAGGGGAGGACCAGAGACCCAGTACTTC. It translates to CASSSIRRDRGGPETQYF.